Included here is one T cell receptor (beta chain) sequence, with context. Antigen: not known. This sample stems from a study of shared clonotypes between healthy human individuals. Study at large: Donors had three CD4 naive, three CD4 memory, two CD8 naive and one CD8 memory plate apiece.

The CDR3 covers 13 residues. With V trimmed by 11 bases and J by 4 bases, 7 bases remained unmatched. Germline CDR1 and CDR2: SNHLY and FYNNEI. General observations from the study: Only blood was sampled; tissue repertoires likely differ. Roughly 5% of naive CD4 clonotypes were common to a few donors.

Each subset's genomic DNA was shared equally among a number of immunoSEQ plates. Clones were sequenced by immunoSEQ multiplex PCR, and TCRdb holds only the in-frame ones, with some missing. The repertoire consists of roughly 1,000,000 clones, with around three quarters occurring once and the leading ten covering more than 0.55%. The chain joins TRBV2 to TRBJ2-2; TRBD2 matches at 7 bases. This receptor was identified in a man aged 18-30 years in good health. Some clones in this sample may be carry-over from other donors' samples. Material: memory CD4+ T cells from PBMCs. As to subset: CD45RA-negative fraction. The DNA of the CDR3 is TGTGCCGGCTGGGAGGGTATCACCGGGGAGCTGTTTTTT. Its protein product is CAGWEGITGELFF.